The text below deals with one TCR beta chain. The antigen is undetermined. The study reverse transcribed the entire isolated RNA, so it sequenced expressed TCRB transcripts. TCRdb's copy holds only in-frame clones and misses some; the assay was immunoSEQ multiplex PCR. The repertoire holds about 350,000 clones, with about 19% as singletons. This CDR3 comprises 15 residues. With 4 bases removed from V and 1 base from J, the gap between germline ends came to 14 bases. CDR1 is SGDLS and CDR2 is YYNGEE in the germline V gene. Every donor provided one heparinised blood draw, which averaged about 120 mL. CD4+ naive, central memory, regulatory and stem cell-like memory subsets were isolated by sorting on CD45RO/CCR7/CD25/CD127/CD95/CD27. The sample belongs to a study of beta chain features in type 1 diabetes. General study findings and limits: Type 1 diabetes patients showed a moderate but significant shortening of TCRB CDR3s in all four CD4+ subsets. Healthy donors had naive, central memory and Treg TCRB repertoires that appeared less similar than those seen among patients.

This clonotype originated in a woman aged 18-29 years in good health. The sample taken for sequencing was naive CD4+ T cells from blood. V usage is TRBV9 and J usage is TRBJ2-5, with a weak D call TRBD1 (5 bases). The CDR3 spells CASSIRDRSQETQYF. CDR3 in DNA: TGTGCCAGCAGCATCCGCGACAGATCCCAAGAGACCCAGTACTTC.